Below are 5 T cell receptor beta chains sequenced from a single sample in a study of blood T cell repertoires in COVID-19. Assay used: immunoSEQ multiplex PCR; TCRdb lists only in-frame clones, some missing. The sample lists 300,000 to 450,000 clones, around 85% seen once, with roughly 3.6% in the top ten. Sequenced sample: peripheral blood. The receptor set was obtained from a woman in her late teens or twenties with acute or convalescent COVID-19.

CDR3 in DNA: TGCGCCAGCAGTGAGTCACGACTAGCAGGGGGAAACACCATATATTTT. As protein: CASSESRLAGGNTIYF. The rearrangement uses TRBV10-2 and TRBJ1-3; possible D gene TRBD1, 5 bases. V was trimmed by 0 bases and J by 4 bases, leaving 13 bases between them. Germline V gives CDR1 WSHSY, CDR2 SAAADI. The CDR3 runs to 16 residues.

This chain connects TRBV5-1 to TRBJ1-5; D remains unclear. Germline V lookup: CDR1 SGHRS, CDR2 YFSETQ. This CDR3 has 15 amino acids. V was cut by 0 bases and J by 2 bases, with 9 bases left in between. Here the CDR3 reads CASSLGLDGNQPQHF. The CDR3 bases are TGCGCCAGCAGCTTGGGGCTCGATGGCAATCAGCCCCAGCATTTT.

The V call is TRBV6-2 or TRBV6-3, the J call TRBJ2-5, with TRBD2 as a possible D gene (5 bases). The V and J ends lost 6 bases and 4 bases respectively, with 6 bases between them. The CDR3 length is 11 residues. CDR1 is MNHEY and CDR2 is SVGEGT in the germline V gene. The CDR3 loop reads CASSAGETQYF. CDR3 DNA: TGTGCCAGCAGCGCGGGAGAGACCCAGTACTTC.

On this clone itself: Other DNA sequences in the same sample also yield this CDR3. The V gene is TRBV18, the J gene TRBJ1-1, with TRBD1 matching over 10 bases. The CDR3 is made up of 16 amino acids. In germline, CDR1 is KGHSH, CDR2 LQKENI. The trim removed 3 bases at V and 0 bases at J, leaving 4 bases unmatched. The CDR3 DNA is TGTGCCAGCTCACCTTCGGGACAGGGGATGAACACTGAAGCTTTCTTT. Translating gives CASSPSGQGMNTEAFF.

The chain employs TRBV1 and TRBJ1-6; no DNA check was done on the table's D call, TRBD1. TRBV1 is classified as a pseudogene. The CDR3 loop spans 14 amino acids. CDR3 loop: CTSSIRQGDSPLHF. CDR3 coding DNA: TGCACCAGCAGCATTAGACAGGGGGATTCACCCCTCCACTTT.